This T cell receptor beta chain was obtained from a study of shared clonotypes between healthy human individuals. CD8 cells classed as naive were CD45RO-negative and positively selected for CCR7, excluding terminally differentiated effector memory CD45RA+ cells. All donors were Caucasian adults living in Nashville, Tennessee. Sequencing used immunoSEQ multiplex PCR; TCRdb keeps in-frame clones, though not all of them. In the table there are about 2 million clones, about 95% of which are singletons. This CDR3 is built from 16 residues. Trimming pared 2 bases from V and 2 bases from J, leaving 14 bases between. The germline gives CDR1 SGHRS, CDR2 YFSETQ.

The chain is built from TRBV5-1 and TRBJ2-1, with a weak D call TRBD1 (6 bases). The clonotype comes from a man aged 18 to 35 in good health. Sequenced: naive CD8+ T cells sorted from blood. CDR3 sequence (DNA): TGCGCCAGCAGCTTCGAGCCTTGGGACACCTACAATGAGCAGTTCTTC. Translated: CASSFEPWDTYNEQFF.